This TCR beta chain was documented in a study of technical replicates of blood from a handful of donors. Sequencing was performed with immunoSEQ multiplex PCR; in TCRdb, only in-frame clones are kept and a portion is missing. Of tens of thousands of clones in the sample, 94% were seen once. Germline V gene lookup returns CDR1 SGHRS and CDR2 YFSETQ. This CDR3 comprises 15 residues. Germline trimming cut 3 bases from V and 4 bases from J; bases unmatched to any gene: 8. Sequenced sample: T cells isolated from PBMCs. The TCR sequence derives from a human donor in good health. The gene calls are TRBV5-1 and TRBJ1-2; TRBD1 matches 8 bases. This CDR3 reads CASSSTDRVPYGYTF. CDR3 sequence (DNA): TGCGCCAGCAGCTCGACGGACAGGGTACCCTATGGCTACACCTTC. The variable domain in full, completed from reference TRBV5-1 and TRBJ1-2, reads KAGVTQTPRYLIKTRGQQVTLSCSPISGHRSVSWYQQTPGQGLQFLFEYFSETQRNKGNFPGRFSGRQFSNSRSEMNVSTLELGDSALYLCASSSTDRVPYGYTFGSGTRLTVV.